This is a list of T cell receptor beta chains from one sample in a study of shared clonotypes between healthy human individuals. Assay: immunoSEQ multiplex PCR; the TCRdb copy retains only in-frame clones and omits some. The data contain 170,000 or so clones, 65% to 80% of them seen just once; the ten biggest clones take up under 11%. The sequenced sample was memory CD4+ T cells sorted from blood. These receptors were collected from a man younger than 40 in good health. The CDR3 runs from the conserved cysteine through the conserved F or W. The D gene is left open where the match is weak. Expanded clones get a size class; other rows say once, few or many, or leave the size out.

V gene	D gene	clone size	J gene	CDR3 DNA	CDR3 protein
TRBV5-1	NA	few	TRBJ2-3	TGCGCCAGCAGCTTGGCCAACACAGATACGCAGTATTTT	CASSLANTDTQYF
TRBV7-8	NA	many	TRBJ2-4	TGTGCCAGCAGCTTAGACAGGCTGAACATTCAGTACTTC	CASSLDRLNIQYF
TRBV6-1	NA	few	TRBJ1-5	TGTGCCAGCCATGTGGGGATAGGACAGCCCCAGCATTTT	CASHVGIGQPQHF
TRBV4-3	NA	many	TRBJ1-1	TGCGCCAGCAGCCAAGGTTTGCGGACTGAAGCTTTCTTT	CASSQGLRTEAFF
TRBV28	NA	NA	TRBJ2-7	TGTGCCACCCAGGGGAATTCCTACGAGCAGTACTTC	CATQGNSYEQYF
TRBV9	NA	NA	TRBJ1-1	TGTGCCAGCAGCGTAGCTACCGGGGGCCTGATGAACACTGAAGCTTTCTTT	CASSVATGGLMNTEAFF
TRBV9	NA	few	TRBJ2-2	TGTGCCAGCAGCGCCACCGGGGAGCTGTTTTTT	CASSATGELFF
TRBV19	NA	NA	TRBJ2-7	TGTGCCAGTAGTGGTGGGAGTGGTGGCGAGCAGTACTTC	CASSGGSGGEQYF
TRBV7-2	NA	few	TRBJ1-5	TGTGCCAGCGTCCGTGGCAATCAGCCCCAGCATTTT	CASVRGNQPQHF
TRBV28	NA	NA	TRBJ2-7	TGTGCCAGCAGTTTACAGGGATGGGGTTCCTACGAGCAGTACTTC	CASSLQGWGSYEQYF
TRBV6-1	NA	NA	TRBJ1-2	TGTGCCAGCAGTGAAACAGGGATCTATGGCTACACCTTC	CASSETGIYGYTF
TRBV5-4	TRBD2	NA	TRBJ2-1	TGTGCCAGCAGCTTGGGATTGCTAGCGGGCAATGGAGAGCAGTTCTTC	CASSLGLLAGNGEQFF
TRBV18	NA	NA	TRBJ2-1	TGTGCCAGCTCACCGCTCTCCTACAATGAGCAGTTCTTC	CASSPLSYNEQFF
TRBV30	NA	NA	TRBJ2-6	TGTGCCTGGAGTGTAGGACTCTGGAAGGCCAACGTCCTGACTTTC	CAWSVGLWKANVLTF
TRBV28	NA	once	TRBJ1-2	TGTGCCAGCAGTACGCCCTCCTCGGGGATCTATGGCTACACCTTC	CASSTPSSGIYGYTF
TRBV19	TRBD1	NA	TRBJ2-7	TGTGCCAGTAGCCGGGACAGGGATGGGCACGAGCAGTACTTC	CASSRDRDGHEQYF
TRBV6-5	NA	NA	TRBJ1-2	TGTGCCAGCAGTATAGCGACGGGCTATGGCTACACCTTC	CASSIATGYGYTF
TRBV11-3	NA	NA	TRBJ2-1	TGTGCCAGCAGCTTAGTATCGGTCGGGCCCGGCGGTGGGAAGCAGTTCTTC	CASSLVSVGPGGGKQFF
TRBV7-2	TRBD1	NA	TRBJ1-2	TGTGCCAGCAGCTACACCACAGGGGAATCAGTCTATGGCTACACCTTC	CASSYTTGESVYGYTF
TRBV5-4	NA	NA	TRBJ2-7	TGTGCCAGCAGCTTGCAGGGGAGGTTTGCCGAGCAGTACTTC	CASSLQGRFAEQYF
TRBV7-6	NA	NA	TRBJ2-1	TGTGCCAGCAGCTTGTTAGGGAGCTCCTACAATGAGCAGTTCTTC	CASSLLGSSYNEQFF
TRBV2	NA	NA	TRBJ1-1	TGTGCCAGCAGTGAACTAGGCTACAGAAACACTGAAGCTTTCTTT	CASSELGYRNTEAFF
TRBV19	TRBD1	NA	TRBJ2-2	TGTGCCAGTAGTATCCAGGGGGCGACCGGGGAGCTGTTTTTT	CASSIQGATGELFF
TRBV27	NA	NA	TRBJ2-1	TGTGCCAGCAGTAAAGAAGCCGGATGGGGGAGTGAGCAGTTCTTC	CASSKEAGWGSEQFF
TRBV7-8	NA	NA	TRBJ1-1	TGTGCCAGCAGCCACACCGGGACAAACACTGAAGCTTTCTTT	CASSHTGTNTEAFF
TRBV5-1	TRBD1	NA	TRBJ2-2	TGCGCCAGCAGCCCCACAGCCGGGACAGCCTTAAAATTCACCGGGGAGCTGTTTTTT	CASSPTAGTALKFTGELFF
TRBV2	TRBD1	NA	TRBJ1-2	TGTGCCAGCAGTATCACAGGGGGTGGCTACACCTTC	CASSITGGGYTF
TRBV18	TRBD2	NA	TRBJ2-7	TGTGCCAGCTCAGCTAGCGGGAGGAGCTCCTACGAGCAGTACTTC	CASSASGRSSYEQYF
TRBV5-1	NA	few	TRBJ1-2	TGCGCCAGCAGCTTGGAGGGGGGCGCAGGAGGCTACACCTTC	CASSLEGGAGGYTF
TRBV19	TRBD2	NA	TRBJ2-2	TGTGCCAGTAGATTAGCGGGTATGAACACCGGGGAGCTGTTTTTT	CASRLAGMNTGELFF
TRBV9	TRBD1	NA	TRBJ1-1	TGTGCCAGCAGCGCAGAGGGGACAGCGAACACTGAAGCTTTCTTT	CASSAEGTANTEAFF
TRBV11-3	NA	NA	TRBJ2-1	TGTGCCAGCAGCTTAGGAGGACTGTACAATGAGCAGTTCTTC	CASSLGGLYNEQFF
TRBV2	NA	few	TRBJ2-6	TGTGCCAGAAAGAAGCGGGTCCCACTAAGCTCTGGGGCCAACGTCCTGACTTTC	CARKKRVPLSSGANVLTF
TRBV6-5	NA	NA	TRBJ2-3	TGTGCCACCAGTCTAACCACAGATACGCAGTATTTT	CATSLTTDTQYF
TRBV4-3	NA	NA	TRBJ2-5	TGCGCCAGCAGCCAAGGTGGCAGCCAAGAGACCCAGTACTTC	CASSQGGSQETQYF
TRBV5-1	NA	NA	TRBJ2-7	TGCGCCAGCACCGCGGCGTATACCTACGAGCAGTACTTC	CASTAAYTYEQYF
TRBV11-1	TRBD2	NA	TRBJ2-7	TGTGCCAGCAGCTTACAGCGGGGGTACGAGCAGTACTTC	CASSLQRGYEQYF
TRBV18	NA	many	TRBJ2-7	TGTGCCAGCTCACCGGGCAGATTGTGGGAGCAGTACTTC	CASSPGRLWEQYF
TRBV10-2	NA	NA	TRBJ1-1	TGCGCCAGCAGCTCAGCTATGAACACTGAAGCTTTCTTT	CASSSAMNTEAFF
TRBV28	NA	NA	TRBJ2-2	TGTGCCAGCAGTTTGGATTTAGCGATTGGTTTTACCGGGGAGCTGTTTTTT	CASSLDLAIGFTGELFF
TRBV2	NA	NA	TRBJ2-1	TGTGCCAGCAGTGCCAGGGCCAATGAGCAGTTCTTC	CASSARANEQFF
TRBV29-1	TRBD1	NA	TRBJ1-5	TGCAGCGTTGGGCAGGGGGCAAATCAGCCCCAGCATTTT	CSVGQGANQPQHF
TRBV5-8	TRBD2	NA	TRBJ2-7	TGTGCCAGCACCGGGACTAGTTTATCCTACGAGCAGTACTTC	CASTGTSLSYEQYF
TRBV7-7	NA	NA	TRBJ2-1	TGTGCCAGCAGCCTGGGACTCTACAATGAGCAGTTCTTC	CASSLGLYNEQFF
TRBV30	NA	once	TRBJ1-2	TGTGCCTGGAGTGTACGTCGGGCAGGGGGCTACACCTTC	CAWSVRRAGGYTF
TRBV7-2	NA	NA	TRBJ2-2	TGTGCCAGCAACAGGGTTCCCACCGGGGAGCTGTTTTTT	CASNRVPTGELFF
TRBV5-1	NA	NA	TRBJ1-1	TGCGCCAGCAGCTTGGCATCCGAGAACACTGAAGCTTTCTTT	CASSLASENTEAFF
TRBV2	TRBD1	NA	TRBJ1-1	TGTGCCAGCATTGGGACAGGGAGGAACACTGAAGCTTTCTTT	CASIGTGRNTEAFF